These T cell receptor beta chains were read from a single sample in a study of cytomegalovirus exposure and HLA in healthy donors. Sequenced by immunoSEQ multiplex PCR; TCRdb stores in-frame clones only, minus some. Its table lists 96,000 or so clones. The sequenced material came from PBMCs. These receptor sequences come from a girl aged 5 to 17 in good health and CMV-seropositive. Both conserved end residues are part of each CDR3. The order of the fields is CDR3 protein, CDR3 DNA, V gene, J gene, D gene. The D gene is left open where the match is weak.

cdr3_aa: CASSPDSGTSNYGYTF
cdr3_nt: TGTGCCAGCAGCCCTGATTCCGGGACATCAAACTATGGCTACACCTTC
v_call: TRBV7-9
j_call: TRBJ1-2
d_call: .

cdr3_aa: CASSEPGQVLRNTEAFF
cdr3_nt: TGCGCCAGCAGTGAGCCGGGACAGGTTCTCAGGAACACTGAAGCTTTCTTT
v_call: TRBV10-1
j_call: TRBJ1-1
d_call: TRBD1

cdr3_aa: CASSSGTGNEQFF
cdr3_nt: TGTGCCAGCAGTTCGGGGACAGGGAATGAGCAGTTCTTC
v_call: TRBV9
j_call: TRBJ2-1
d_call: TRBD1

cdr3_aa: CASSLEVRAVGYTF
cdr3_nt: TGTGCCAGCAGTTTAGAGGTCAGGGCGGTGGGCTACACCTTC
v_call: TRBV28
j_call: TRBJ1-2
d_call: .

cdr3_aa: CASSLGTEFTGELFF
cdr3_nt: TGTGCCAGCAGCCTCGGGACAGAATTCACCGGGGAGCTGTTTTTT
v_call: TRBV11-2
j_call: TRBJ2-2
d_call: TRBD1

cdr3_aa: CASSAAGTGAMNTEAFF
cdr3_nt: TGTGCCAGCAGTGCGGCCGGGACAGGGGCCATGAACACTGAAGCTTTCTTT
v_call: TRBV13
j_call: TRBJ1-1
d_call: TRBD1

cdr3_aa: CASSLTEDTEAFF
cdr3_nt: TGCGCCAGCAGCTTGACAGAAGACACTGAAGCTTTCTTT
v_call: TRBV5-1
j_call: TRBJ1-1
d_call: .

cdr3_aa: CASSLSRRDPGNTIYF
cdr3_nt: TGCGCCAGCAGCTTGTCACGGAGGGACCCTGGAAACACCATATATTTT
v_call: TRBV5-1
j_call: TRBJ1-3
d_call: .

cdr3_aa: CASSPDRNYGYTF
cdr3_nt: TGTGCCAGCAGCCCGGACAGGAACTATGGCTACACCTTC
v_call: TRBV25-1
j_call: TRBJ1-2
d_call: TRBD1

cdr3_aa: CASSESPPGSSYNSPLHF
cdr3_nt: TGTGCCAGCAGCGAGAGCCCGCCAGGCAGCTCCTATAATTCACCCCTCCACTTT
v_call: TRBV9
j_call: TRBJ1-6
d_call: .

cdr3_aa: CASSLDLGGYSYEQYF
cdr3_nt: TGTGCCAGCAGCTTAGATCTGGGGGGTTACTCCTACGAGCAGTACTTC
v_call: TRBV7-6
j_call: TRBJ2-7
d_call: .

cdr3_aa: CASSQPESTKGYDNEQFF
cdr3_nt: TGCGCCAGCAGCCAACCGGAGTCGACTAAGGGATACGACAATGAGCAGTTCTTC
v_call: TRBV4-1
j_call: TRBJ2-1
d_call: .

cdr3_aa: CASSQVGADTQYF
cdr3_nt: TGCGCCAGCAGCCAAGTTGGGGCCGATACGCAGTATTTT
v_call: TRBV4-3
j_call: TRBJ2-3
d_call: .

cdr3_aa: CASSQPGQRFAPLHF
cdr3_nt: TGCGCCAGCAGCCAACCTGGACAGAGGTTCGCACCCCTCCACTTT
v_call: TRBV4-1
j_call: TRBJ1-6
d_call: .

cdr3_aa: CASSQDRGGADNEQFF
cdr3_nt: TGCGCCAGCAGCCAAGATCGGGGCGGGGCGGACAATGAGCAGTTCTTC
v_call: TRBV4-3
j_call: TRBJ2-1
d_call: .

cdr3_aa: CASSSLAVERYEQYF
cdr3_nt: TGTGCCAGCAGCTCACTAGCGGTAGAGCGTTACGAGCAGTACTTC
v_call: TRBV5-4
j_call: TRBJ2-7
d_call: TRBD2

cdr3_aa: CASSWEDPLYGYTF
cdr3_nt: TGCGCCAGCAGCTGGGAGGATCCTCTCTATGGCTACACCTTC
v_call: TRBV5-1
j_call: TRBJ1-2
d_call: .

cdr3_aa: CASSLSGGTEAFF
cdr3_nt: TGTGCCAGCAGCTTATCGGGGGGCACTGAAGCTTTCTTT
v_call: TRBV7-9
j_call: TRBJ1-1
d_call: .

cdr3_aa: CASSPRDLPPYF
cdr3_nt: TGTGCCAGCAGCCCTCGCGATCTCCCCCCGTATTTT
v_call: TRBV7-9
j_call: TRBJ2-3
d_call: .

cdr3_aa: CASRQDTHEQYF
cdr3_nt: TGTGCCAGCAGACAAGATACACACGAGCAGTACTTC
v_call: TRBV4-2
j_call: TRBJ2-7
d_call: .

cdr3_aa: CASSGGLAGEETQYF
cdr3_nt: TGTGCCAGCAGCGGGGGACTAGCGGGGGAAGAGACCCAGTACTTC
v_call: TRBV9
j_call: TRBJ2-5
d_call: TRBD2

cdr3_aa: CASSQDRLQGGDSPLHF
cdr3_nt: TGCGCCAGCAGCCAAGATAGGCTACAGGGGGGGGATTCACCCCTCCACTTT
v_call: TRBV4-3
j_call: TRBJ1-6
d_call: TRBD1

cdr3_aa: CASSGGMTYEQYF
cdr3_nt: TGCGCCAGCAGTGGAGGCATGACCTACGAGCAGTACTTC
v_call: TRBV10-2
j_call: TRBJ2-7
d_call: .

cdr3_aa: CASSSRSQGGYTF
cdr3_nt: TGTGCCAGCAGTTCCCGGTCCCAGGGAGGCTACACCTTC
v_call: TRBV27
j_call: TRBJ1-2
d_call: .

cdr3_aa: CASAPGQMNTEDFF
cdr3_nt: TGTGCCAGCGCGCCGGGACAGATGAACACTGAAGATTTCTTT
v_call: TRBV9
j_call: TRBJ1-1
d_call: TRBD1

cdr3_aa: CASSLRTNTYNEQFF
cdr3_nt: TGTGCCAGCAGCTTAAGGACAAACACGTACAATGAGCAGTTCTTC
v_call: TRBV7-2
j_call: TRBJ2-1
d_call: .

cdr3_aa: CSAGTGTNTEAFF
cdr3_nt: TGCAGCGCCGGGACAGGGACGAACACTGAAGCTTTCTTT
v_call: TRBV29-1
j_call: TRBJ1-1
d_call: TRBD1

cdr3_aa: CASSPYPGRVHNEQYF
cdr3_nt: TGTGCCAGCAGCCCCTACCCGGGAAGGGTTCATAACGAGCAGTACTTC
v_call: TRBV7-2
j_call: TRBJ2-7
d_call: .

cdr3_aa: CASSQSQGAGELFF
cdr3_nt: TGTGCCAGCAGCCAATCCCAGGGTGCCGGGGAGCTGTTTTTT
v_call: TRBV4-2
j_call: TRBJ2-2
d_call: .

cdr3_aa: CASSLDFTYEQYF
cdr3_nt: TGTGCCAGCAGCTTAGATTTCACCTACGAGCAGTACTTC
v_call: TRBV7-2
j_call: TRBJ2-7
d_call: .

cdr3_aa: CASSLGQTSNQPQHF
cdr3_nt: TGTGCCAGCAGCTTGGGGCAGACAAGCAATCAGCCCCAGCATTTT
v_call: TRBV5-6
j_call: TRBJ1-5
d_call: .

cdr3_aa: CSVDVGGNYGYTF
cdr3_nt: TGCAGCGTCGACGTCGGAGGGAACTATGGCTACACCTTC
v_call: TRBV29-1
j_call: TRBJ1-2
d_call: .

cdr3_aa: CASSLESTNYGYTF
cdr3_nt: TGTGCCAGCAGCTTAGAGTCCACAAACTATGGCTACACCTTC
v_call: TRBV7-2
j_call: TRBJ1-2
d_call: .

cdr3_aa: CASSSRTGANYGYTF
cdr3_nt: TGTGCCAGTAGTTCGAGGACAGGGGCTAACTATGGCTACACCTTC
v_call: TRBV19
j_call: TRBJ1-2
d_call: TRBD1

cdr3_aa: CASSEGVWGLNTEAFF
cdr3_nt: TGTGCCAGCAGCGAAGGGGTATGGGGACTTAACACTGAAGCTTTCTTT
v_call: TRBV6-1
j_call: TRBJ1-1
d_call: .

cdr3_aa: CSVEGSSGNTIYF
cdr3_nt: TGCAGCGTTGAGGGCAGCTCTGGAAACACCATATATTTT
v_call: TRBV29-1
j_call: TRBJ1-3
d_call: .

cdr3_aa: CASRQGIGELFF
cdr3_nt: TGTGCCAGCAGACAGGGTATCGGGGAGCTGTTTTTT
v_call: TRBV28
j_call: TRBJ2-2
d_call: .

cdr3_aa: CASSEGTGRETQYF
cdr3_nt: TGCGCCAGCAGCGAAGGGACAGGGAGAGAGACCCAGTACTTC
v_call: TRBV10-2
j_call: TRBJ2-5
d_call: TRBD1

cdr3_aa: CASSEAYSLVRNQPQHF
cdr3_nt: TGTGCCAGCAGTGAAGCCTATTCCTTGGTCCGGAATCAGCCCCAGCATTTT
v_call: TRBV6-1
j_call: TRBJ1-5
d_call: .

cdr3_aa: CASSVAGSDEKLFF
cdr3_nt: TGTGCCAGCAGCGTAGCGGGGAGCGATGAAAAACTGTTTTTT
v_call: TRBV9
j_call: TRBJ1-4
d_call: .

cdr3_aa: CASSQGVQGGYGYTF
cdr3_nt: TGCGCCAGCAGCCAAGGGGTCCAGGGGGGCTATGGCTACACCTTC
v_call: TRBV4-1
j_call: TRBJ1-2
d_call: TRBD1

cdr3_aa: CASGGQGGSGANVLTF
cdr3_nt: TGTGCCAGCGGGGGACAGGGCGGTTCGGGGGCCAACGTCCTGACTTTC
v_call: TRBV9
j_call: TRBJ2-6
d_call: TRBD1

cdr3_aa: CASSLGQGPSYEQYF
cdr3_nt: TGTGCCAGCAGCCTTGGACAGGGGCCCTCCTACGAGCAGTACTTC
v_call: TRBV7-2
j_call: TRBJ2-7
d_call: TRBD1

cdr3_aa: CASSQVEGARGYTF
cdr3_nt: TGTGCCAGCAGCCAAGTTGAGGGGGCTCGTGGCTACACCTTC
v_call: TRBV4-2
j_call: TRBJ1-2
d_call: TRBD1

cdr3_aa: CASSAVPGGGGGYTF
cdr3_nt: TGTGCCAGCAGTGCGGTCCCGGGTGGGGGAGGGGGCTACACCTTC
v_call: TRBV27
j_call: TRBJ1-2
d_call: .

cdr3_aa: CSGEERGGVEQFF
cdr3_nt: TGCAGCGGGGAAGAGCGGGGGGGGGTTGAGCAGTTCTTC
v_call: TRBV29-1
j_call: TRBJ2-1
d_call: TRBD2

cdr3_aa: CASSPRDGDNEQFF
cdr3_nt: TGTGCCAGCTCACCAAGAGACGGAGACAATGAGCAGTTCTTC
v_call: TRBV18
j_call: TRBJ2-1
d_call: .

cdr3_aa: CASSQIDRAEAFF
cdr3_nt: TGCGCCAGCAGCCAAATAGACAGGGCTGAAGCTTTCTTT
v_call: TRBV4-1
j_call: TRBJ1-1
d_call: TRBD1

cdr3_aa: CASRGGQNTEAFF
cdr3_nt: TGTGCCAGTAGGGGGGGCCAGAACACTGAAGCTTTCTTT
v_call: TRBV27
j_call: TRBJ1-1
d_call: .

cdr3_aa: CASSTGTGEQAFF
cdr3_nt: TGTGCCAGCAGTACCGGGACAGGAGAACAAGCTTTCTTT
v_call: TRBV6-1
j_call: TRBJ1-1
d_call: TRBD1

cdr3_aa: CSVEDASGGAFWYF
cdr3_nt: TGCAGCGTTGAAGATGCCAGCGGGGGGGCGTTTTGGTATTTT
v_call: TRBV29-1
j_call: TRBJ2-3
d_call: TRBD2

cdr3_aa: CASSKAGGEAFF
cdr3_nt: TGTGCCAGCAGCAAAGCCGGGGGGGAAGCTTTCTTT
v_call: TRBV5-4
j_call: TRBJ1-1
d_call: .

cdr3_aa: CASLQRGRDSPLHF
cdr3_nt: TGTGCCAGTCTTCAAAGAGGGAGGGATTCACCCCTCCACTTT
v_call: TRBV19
j_call: TRBJ1-6
d_call: .